This TCR beta chain was obtained from a study of radiotherapy plus CTLA-4 blockade in lung cancer. About the research overall: Patients showed objective responses in about 20% of cases and disease control in roughly 34%.

CDR1 and CDR2 (germline): MNHNY, SVGAGI (reference sequence). The CDR3 has 12 residues. The V end was cut by 6 bases, the J end by 8 bases, with 13 bases between. Remarks on this clone: Its antigen remains unidentified.

Patients with chemo-refractory metastatic non-small-cell lung cancer received focal radiation plus CTLA-4 blockade with ipilimumab. Clones were read by immunoSEQ multiplex PCR, and TCRdb kept only the in-frame ones, dropping some. The sample has tens of thousands of clones; under 80% are singletons. Overall study findings and caveats: Dynamics of early blood T cell clones, together with interferon-beta, were reportedly the best predictors of response. Blood TCR clones of tumor origin expanded after radiotherapy plus ipilimumab.

The sequence was collected from a human donor with non-small cell lung cancer who had a complete response to radiotherapy plus ipilimumab. This specimen was peripheral blood, taken from a patient treated with radiotherapy plus ipilimumab. The chain combines TRBV6-6 with TRBJ1-2, with TRBD1 as a possible D gene (5 bases). CDR3 residues: CASRRGDVGYTF. In DNA, the CDR3 is TGTGCCAGCAGACGGGGGGATGTCGGCTACACCTTC.